The next 20 T cell receptor beta chains were all read from a single sample in a study of T cells in pancreatic ductal adenocarcinoma. Profiled with immunoSEQ multiplex PCR; TCRdb holds only in-frame clones, not every one. The table includes 97,000 or so clones, about 96% detected once. Selected pancreatic ductal adenocarcinoma patients had undergone surgery without neoadjuvant therapy. The source material was PBMCs. These receptors were taken from a human donor with pancreatic ductal adenocarcinoma.

The rearrangement joins TRBV4-2 to TRBJ2-2; no firm D call. The CDR3 has 12 residues. Trimming removed 4 bases at V and 2 bases at J, with 2 bases between. Germline CDR1 reads LGHNA; CDR2 reads YNFKEQ. The CDR3 reads CASSPNTGELFF. As DNA, the CDR3 is TGTGCCAGCAGCCCAAACACCGGGGAGCTGTTTTTT.

The chain has TRBV21-1 and TRBJ2-2; no DNA check was done on the table's D call, TRBD2. TRBV21-1 is listed as a pseudogene. This CDR3 spans 18 amino acids. CDR3 residues: CASRFHGRLAVNTGELFF. CDR3 coding DNA: TGTGCCAGCAGGTTCCATGGGCGGCTAGCGGTGAACACCGGGGAGCTGTTTTTT.

The V gene is TRBV5-6, the J gene TRBJ2-1, with TRBD2 matching over 8 bases. CDR1 is SGHDT, CDR2 YYEEEE, per germline. The CDR3 consists of 17 residues. V lost 1 base, J lost 3 bases, and 9 bases stayed unmatched. Here the CDR3 reads CASSLSLLAGNYNEQFF. In nucleotides, the CDR3 is TGTGCCAGCAGCTTGAGCTTGTTAGCGGGGAACTACAATGAGCAGTTCTTC. Full variable domain (remainder filled in from reference TRBV5-6 and TRBJ2-1): DAGVTQSPTHLIKTRGQQVTLRCSPKSGHDTVSWYQQALGQGPQFIFQYYEEEERQRGNFPDRFSGHQFPNYSSELNVNALLLGDSALYLCASSLSLLAGNYNEQFFGPGTRLTVL.

This rearrangement joins TRBV7-8 to TRBJ2-3; 8 bases line up with TRBD2. This CDR3 has 21 residues. CDR1 and CDR2 from the germline V gene are SGHVS and FQNEAQ. The ends lost 2 bases at V and 5 bases at J; junction bases unmatched: 24. As DNA, the CDR3 is TGTGCCAGCAGCTTAAGCCCCCGGAGACAGCCGGGACTAGTGATTGGAGATACGCAGTATTTT. Its translation: CASSLSPRRQPGLVIGDTQYF. The full variable domain, with the rest looked up from reference TRBV7-8 and TRBJ2-3, is GAGVSQSPRYKVAKRGQDVALRCDPISGHVSLFWYQQALGQGPEFLTYFQNEAQLDKSGLPSDRFFAERPEGSVSTLKIQRTQQEDSAVYLCASSLSPRRQPGLVIGDTQYFGPGTRLTVL.

This rearrangement joins TRBV10-2 to TRBJ2-7; D call uncertain. The CDR3 totals 12 residues. The germline V gene has CDR1 WSHSY and CDR2 SAAADI. V was pared by 1 base and J by 7 bases, with 8 bases between. For the CDR3, the DNA is TGCGCCAGCAGTGAGTTCAGGCAAGAGCAGTACTTC. Protein: CASSEFRQEQYF.

The chain carries TRBV10-2 and TRBJ2-3; D call uncertain. The V gene lost 2 bases and the J gene lost 6 bases, with 3 bases spanning the gap. This CDR3 is built from 11 residues. Germline V gene lookup returns CDR1 WSHSY and CDR2 SAAADI. The CDR3 is CASSEQDTQYF. As DNA, the CDR3 is TGCGCCAGCAGTGAGCAGGATACGCAGTATTTT.

The chain links TRBV27 to TRBJ1-1, with D possibly TRBD1 on 5 matching bases. This CDR3 contains 14 residues. Between the trimmed V and J ends, which lost 7 bases and 2 bases, there was a span of 14 bases. Germline V gene lookup returns CDR1 MNHEY and CDR2 SMNVEV (reference sequence). CDR3 DNA sequence: TGTGCCAGCATTAGCAGGGAGGAAAACACTGAAGCTTTCTTT. Its protein product is CASISREENTEAFF.

This chain connects TRBV29-1 to TRBJ2-3; 9 positions agree with TRBD1. Germline trimming cut 8 bases from V and 6 bases from J; bases unmatched to any gene: 9. The length of the CDR3 is 13 residues. Germline CDR1 is SQVTM and CDR2 is ANQGSEA. CDR3 region: CSSHRGQRDTQYF. For the CDR3, the DNA is TGCAGCTCCCACAGGGGGCAACGGGATACGCAGTATTTT.

The rearrangement joins TRBV6-6 to TRBJ1-5; 7 nucleotides agree with TRBD1. Unmatched junction bases numbered 5, after V lost 5 bases and J lost 7 bases. This CDR3 comprises 13 residues. CDR1 is MNHNY, CDR2 SVGAGI, per germline (reference sequence). The CDR3 region has the DNA TGTGCCAGCAGTCGACAGGGAGGACAGCCCCAGCATTTT. This codes for CASSRQGGQPQHF.

This clone occurred once. Relative to the germline gene, one junction end is altered; a read error may explain this. The J gene is TRBJ2-7, the V gene TRBV18; no clear D. CDR1 and CDR2 from the germline V gene are KGHSH and LQKENI. The CDR3 consists of 13 residues. The DNA for the CDR3 is TGTGCCAGCTCGCCACTTAGTATCCACGAGCAGTACTTC. Amino acids: CASSPLSIHEQYF.

V and J are TRBV2 and TRBJ1-2, with TRBD1 matching over 9 bases. With V trimmed by 2 bases and J by 4 bases, 5 bases remained unmatched. Germline values: CDR1 SNHLY, CDR2 FYNNEI. CDR3 length: 15 amino acids. The CDR3 region has the DNA TGTGCCAGCAGTGAACCGGGACAGGGTTCCTATGGCTACACCTTC. Protein: CASSEPGQGSYGYTF.

V and J are TRBV7-8 and TRBJ1-2; no clear D gene. Germline-derived CDR1 and CDR2 are SGHVS and FQNEAQ. This CDR3 is built from 15 residues. V shed 0 bases and J shed 5 bases, with 13 bases lying between them. Written as DNA, the CDR3 is TGTGCCAGCAGCTTAGCACAAGCGGGTCCTTATGGCTACACCTTC. It translates to CASSLAQAGPYGYTF.

V and J are TRBV29-1 and TRBJ2-7; 11 positions agree with TRBD1. CDR3 size: 14 residues. J was trimmed by 7 bases and V by 5 bases; bases with no gene match: 10. CDR1 and CDR2 (germline): SQVTM, ANQGSEA. The CDR3 region is CSVTRTGGAGEQYF. The DNA of the CDR3 is TGCAGCGTTACCCGGACAGGGGGCGCCGGGGAGCAGTACTTC.

The rearrangement joins TRBV9 to TRBJ2-3, with D possibly being TRBD2 (7 bases). The CDR3 is 18 amino acids. The V and J ends lost 1 base and 5 bases respectively, with 23 bases between them. In germline, CDR1 is SGDLS, CDR2 YYNGEE. CDR3 coding DNA: TGTGCCAGCAGCGTACCTGGGCCCCTAGCGGAGGGGGGAGATACGCAGTATTTT. This sequence encodes CASSVPGPLAEGGDTQYF.

In its sample, this clone was seen once. The chain has TRBV5-1 and TRBJ2-5; 11 bases line up with TRBD2. J was trimmed by 4 bases and V by 7 bases; bases with no gene match: 3. The CDR3 consists of 13 residues. CDR1 and CDR2 (germline): SGHRS, YFSETQ. The CDR3 loop reads CASQTSGIETQYF. For the CDR3, the DNA is TGCGCCAGCCAGACTAGCGGGATAGAGACCCAGTACTTC.

The chain links TRBV5-1 to TRBJ1-2, with a possible D match to TRBD1 (6 bases). Germline CDR1 reads SGHRS; CDR2 reads YFSETQ. CDR3 length: 17 amino acids. Between the trimmed V and J ends, which lost 4 bases and 7 bases, there was a span of 26 bases. The CDR3 sequence: CASSHILPRDTDLGYTF. In DNA form, the CDR3 reads TGCGCCAGCAGCCACATCCTTCCCCGGGACACGGACCTTGGCTACACCTTC.

DNA for the CDR3: TGCGCCAGCCCTCGAGGGACTACTCTTTTCGACAATGAGCAGTTCTTC. Amino acid sequence: CASPRGTTLFDNEQFF. The chain carries TRBV5-1 and TRBJ2-1; TRBD2 aligns across 7 bases. The germline gives CDR1 SGHRS, CDR2 YFSETQ. V shed 7 bases, J shed 5 bases, and the junction held 15 bases outside the gene matches. The CDR3 is 16 amino acids.

The chain has TRBV30 and TRBJ2-1, with 12 bases matching TRBD2. CDR3 length: 13 amino acids. Unmatched junction bases numbered 1, after V lost 4 bases and J lost 6 bases. Germline V gives CDR1 GTSNPN, CDR2 SVGIG (reference sequence). The CDR3 nucleotides are TGTGCCTGGAAACTAGCGGGAGGCAATGAGCAGTTCTTC. Its protein product is CAWKLAGGNEQFF. Variable domain in full (rest from reference TRBV30 and TRBJ2-1): SQTIHQWPATLVQPVGSPLSLECTVEGTSNPNLYWYRQAAGRGLQLLFYSVGIGQISSEVPQNLSASRPQDRQFILSSKKLLLSDSGFYLCAWKLAGGNEQFFGPGTRLTVL.

V is TRBV18 and J is TRBJ2-5, with D possibly TRBD1 on 6 matching bases. The germline V gene encodes CDR1 KGHSH and CDR2 LQKENI. The CDR3 runs to 13 residues. Trimming stripped 6 bases from V and 3 bases from J, with 11 bases between. The CDR3, as DNA: TGTGCCAGCTCCCTCAACAGGGAAGAGACCCAGTACTTC. It specifies CASSLNREETQYF. Supplemented by reference TRBV18 and TRBJ2-5, the full variable domain reads NAGVMQNPRHLVRRRGQEARLRCSPMKGHSHVYWYRQLPEEGLKFMVYLQKENIIDESGMPKERFSAEFPKEGPSILRIQQVVRGDSAAYFCASSLNREETQYFGPGTRLLVL.

The V gene is TRBV28, the J gene TRBJ2-1, with 7 bases fitting TRBD2. Germline CDR1 reads MDHEN; CDR2 reads SYDVKM. Losses at the gene ends were 7 bases for V and 10 bases for J; bases not matched to a gene: 22. The length of the CDR3 is 17 residues. The CDR3 bases are TGTGCCAGCATCCCGTTAGCTCTGCTAGCGGAGGGCGGGGAGCAGTTCTTC. It yields the protein CASIPLALLAEGGEQFF.